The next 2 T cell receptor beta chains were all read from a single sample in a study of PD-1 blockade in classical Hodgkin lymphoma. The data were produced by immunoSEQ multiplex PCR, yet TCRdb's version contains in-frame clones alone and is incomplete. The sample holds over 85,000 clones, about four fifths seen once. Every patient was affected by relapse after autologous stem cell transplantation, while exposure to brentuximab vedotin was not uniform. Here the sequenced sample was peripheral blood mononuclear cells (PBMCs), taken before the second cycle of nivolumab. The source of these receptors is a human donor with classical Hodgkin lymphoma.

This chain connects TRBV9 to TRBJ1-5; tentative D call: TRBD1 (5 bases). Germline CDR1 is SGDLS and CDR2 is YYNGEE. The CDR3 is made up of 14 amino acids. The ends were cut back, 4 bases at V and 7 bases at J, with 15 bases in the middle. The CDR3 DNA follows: TGTGCCAGCAGCCGCCAGGGAGTGGAACAGCCCCAGCATTTT. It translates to CASSRQGVEQPQHF.

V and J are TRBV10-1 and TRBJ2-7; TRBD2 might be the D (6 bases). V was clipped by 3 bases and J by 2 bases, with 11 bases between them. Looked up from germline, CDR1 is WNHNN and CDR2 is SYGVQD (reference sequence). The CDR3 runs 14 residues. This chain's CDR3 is CASSDSAGTYEQYF. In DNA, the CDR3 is TGCGCCAGCAGTGACTCCGCGGGGACCTACGAGCAGTACTTC.